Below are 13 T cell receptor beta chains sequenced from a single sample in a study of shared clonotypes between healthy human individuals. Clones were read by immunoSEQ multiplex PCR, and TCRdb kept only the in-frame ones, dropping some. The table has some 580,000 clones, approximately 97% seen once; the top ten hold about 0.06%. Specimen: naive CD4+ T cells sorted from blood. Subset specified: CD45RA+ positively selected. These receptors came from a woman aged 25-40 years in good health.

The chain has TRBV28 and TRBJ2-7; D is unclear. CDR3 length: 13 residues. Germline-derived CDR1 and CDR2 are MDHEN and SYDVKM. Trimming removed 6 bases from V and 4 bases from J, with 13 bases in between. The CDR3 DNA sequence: TGTGCCAGCAGCAACTCTGGACCTTACGAGCAGTACTTC. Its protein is CASSNSGPYEQYF.

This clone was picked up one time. CDR3 protein: CASSGYRAGVTEAFF. CDR3 nucleotide sequence: TGTGCCAGCAGCGGATACAGGGCTGGGGTCACTGAAGCTTTCTTT. The chain combines TRBV13 with TRBJ1-1, with a possible D match to TRBD1 (6 bases). CDR1 and CDR2 (germline): PRHDT, FYEKMQ (reference sequence). The CDR3 is made up of 15 amino acids. Deletions cut 5 bases from V and 4 bases from J, with 17 bases between.

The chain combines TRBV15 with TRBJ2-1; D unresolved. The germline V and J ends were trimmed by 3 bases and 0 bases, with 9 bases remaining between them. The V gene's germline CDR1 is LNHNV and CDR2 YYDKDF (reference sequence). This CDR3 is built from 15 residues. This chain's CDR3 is CATSSSTGSYNEQFF. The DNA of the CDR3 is TGTGCCACCAGCAGCTCGACTGGCTCCTACAATGAGCAGTTCTTC. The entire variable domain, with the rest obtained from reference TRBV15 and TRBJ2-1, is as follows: DAMVIQNPRYQVTQFGKPVTLSCSQTLNHNVMYWYQQKSSQAPKLLFHYYDKDFNNEADTPDNFQSRRPNTSFCFLDIRSPGLGDTAMYLCATSSSTGSYNEQFFGPGTRLTVL.

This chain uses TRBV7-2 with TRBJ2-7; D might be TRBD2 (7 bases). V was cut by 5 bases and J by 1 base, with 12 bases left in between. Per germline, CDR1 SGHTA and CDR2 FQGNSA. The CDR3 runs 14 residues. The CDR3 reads CASSEGGGSYEQYF. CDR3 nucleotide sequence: TGTGCCAGCAGCGAGGGGGGGGGATCCTACGAGCAGTACTTC.

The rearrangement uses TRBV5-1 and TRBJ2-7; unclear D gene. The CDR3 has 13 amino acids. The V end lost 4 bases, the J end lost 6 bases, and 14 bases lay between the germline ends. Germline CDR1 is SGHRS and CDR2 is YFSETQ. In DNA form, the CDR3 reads TGCGCCAGCAGCCCCCCCTTAGACGGCGAGCAGTACTTC. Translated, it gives CASSPPLDGEQYF.

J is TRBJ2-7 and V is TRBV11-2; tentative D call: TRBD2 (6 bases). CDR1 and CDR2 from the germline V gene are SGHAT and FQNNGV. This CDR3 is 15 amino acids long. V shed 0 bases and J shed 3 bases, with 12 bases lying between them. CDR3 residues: CASSLDLAGYYEQYF. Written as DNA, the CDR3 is TGTGCCAGCAGCTTAGATTTGGCGGGATACTACGAGCAGTACTTC. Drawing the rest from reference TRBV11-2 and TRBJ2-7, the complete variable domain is EAGVAQSPRYKIIEKRQSVAFWCNPISGHATLYWYQQILGQGPKLLIQFQNNGVVDDSQLPKDRFSAERLKGVDSTLKIQPAKLEDSAVYLCASSLDLAGYYEQYFGPGTRLTVT.

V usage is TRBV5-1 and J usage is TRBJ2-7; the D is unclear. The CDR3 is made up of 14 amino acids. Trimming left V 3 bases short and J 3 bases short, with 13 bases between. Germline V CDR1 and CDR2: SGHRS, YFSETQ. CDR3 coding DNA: TGCGCCAGCAGCTGGGGAACGGGTCGCTACGAGCAGTACTTC. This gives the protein CASSWGTGRYEQYF.

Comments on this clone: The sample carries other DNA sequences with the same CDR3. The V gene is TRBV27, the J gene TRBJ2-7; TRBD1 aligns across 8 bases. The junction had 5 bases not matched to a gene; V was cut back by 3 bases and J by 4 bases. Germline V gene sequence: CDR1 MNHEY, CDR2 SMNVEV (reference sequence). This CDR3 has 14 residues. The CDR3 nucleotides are TGTGCCAGCAGTTTTAACAGGGGGGCTTACGAGCAGTACTTC. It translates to CASSFNRGAYEQYF.

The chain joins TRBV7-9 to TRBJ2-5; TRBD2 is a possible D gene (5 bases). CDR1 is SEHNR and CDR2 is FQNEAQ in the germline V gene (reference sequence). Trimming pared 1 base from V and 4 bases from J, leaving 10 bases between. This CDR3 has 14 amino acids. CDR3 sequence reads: CASSLGTARETQYF. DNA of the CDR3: TGTGCCAGCAGCTTAGGGACTGCCAGAGAGACCCAGTACTTC.

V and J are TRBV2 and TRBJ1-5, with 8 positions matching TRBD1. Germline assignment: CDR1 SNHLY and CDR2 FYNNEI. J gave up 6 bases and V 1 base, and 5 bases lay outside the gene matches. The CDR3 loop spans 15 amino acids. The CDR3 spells CASSEGRGHSQPQHF. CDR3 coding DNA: TGTGCCAGCAGTGAAGGCAGGGGGCACAGTCAGCCCCAGCATTTT. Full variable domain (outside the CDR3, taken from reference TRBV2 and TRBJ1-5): EPEVTQTPSHQVTQMGQEVILRCVPISNHLYFYWYRQILGQKVEFLVSFYNNEISEKSEIFDDQFSVERPDGSNFTLKIRSTKLEDSAMYFCASSEGRGHSQPQHFGDGTRLSIL.

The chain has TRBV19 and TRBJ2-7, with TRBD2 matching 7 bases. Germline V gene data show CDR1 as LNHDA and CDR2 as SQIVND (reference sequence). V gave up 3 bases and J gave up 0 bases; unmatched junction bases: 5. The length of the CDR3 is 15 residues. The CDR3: CASSMPGLSSYEQYF. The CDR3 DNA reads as TGTGCCAGTAGTATGCCGGGACTAAGCTCCTACGAGCAGTACTTC.

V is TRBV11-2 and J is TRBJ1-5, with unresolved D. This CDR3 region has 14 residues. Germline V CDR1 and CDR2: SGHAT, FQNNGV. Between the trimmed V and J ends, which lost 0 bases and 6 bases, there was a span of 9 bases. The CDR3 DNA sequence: TGTGCCAGCAGCTTAGATGGGAGGACTCAGCCCCAGCATTTT. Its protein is CASSLDGRTQPQHF.

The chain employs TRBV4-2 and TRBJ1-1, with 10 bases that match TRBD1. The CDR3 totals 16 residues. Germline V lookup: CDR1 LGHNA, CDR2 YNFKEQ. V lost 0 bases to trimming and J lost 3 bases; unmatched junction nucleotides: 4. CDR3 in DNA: TGTGCCAGCAGCCAAGATTGGGGACAGGGGTACACTGAAGCTTTCTTT. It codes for CASSQDWGQGYTEAFF.